This T cell receptor (beta chain) is drawn from a study of T cell repertoires in cytomegalovirus infection. On the study more broadly: Matching HLA type and CMV infection were both indicated by public TCR beta signatures.

This CDR3 region has 18 residues. Looked up from germline, CDR1 is SQVTM and CDR2 is ANQGSEA. J gave up 0 bases and V 1 base, and 11 bases lay outside the gene matches. As to this clonotype: The antigen remains undetermined.

Study results and limitations: Clonotypes of TCR beta that were HLA-C-restricted and CMV-specific dominated the ex vivo response. Identification of carriers of CMV plus the relevant HLA was performed using cumulative public TCR beta family frequency.

TCRdb reprocessed the reads with MiXCR, giving one entry per CDR3 protein. This table holds approximately 1,000,000 distinct CDR3 sequences, approximately 30% found once. The V call is TRBV29-1, the J call TRBJ2-1; 8 bases align to TRBD2. The sequence was collected from a human donor in good health (CMV status not recorded). Some clones in this sample may be carry-over from other donors' samples. The sequencing here drew on cultured CD8+ T cells from PBMCs, taken from culture after CMV antigen stimulation. DNA of the CDR3: TGCAGCGTTGAAGGGTCTGACCGGGGGGGTAGCTCCTACAATGAGCAGTTCTTC. Protein sequence: CSVEGSDRGGSSYNEQFF.